This passage covers 17 T cell receptor beta chains from one sample sequenced in a study of beta chain features in type 1 diabetes. Findings and caveats of the study: Shorter TCRB CDR3s, moderately but significantly so, were found in Type 1 diabetes patients in all four CD4+ subsets.

Which antigens these TCRs recognize remains unknown. The study reverse transcribed the entire isolated RNA, so it sequenced expressed TCRB transcripts. Data came from immunoSEQ multiplex PCR; TCRdb stores just in-frame clones and leaves some out. Counted here are 240,000 or so clones, about 14% occurring once; the ten biggest clones make up approximately 0.018%. The sequencing input was naive CD4+ T cells from blood. These TCRs come from a man between 25 and 39 years old with type 1 diabetes.

This clone was seen a handful of times. The chain combines TRBV4-1 with TRBJ1-2; 7 bases line up with TRBD1. The V gene's germline CDR1 is MGHRA and CDR2 YSYEKL. With V trimmed by 4 bases and J by 2 bases, 10 bases remained unmatched. This CDR3 is built from 16 residues. CDR3 protein: CASSRVPGTANYGYTF. CDR3 nucleotides: TGCGCCAGCAGCCGAGTACCCGGGACAGCAAACTATGGCTACACCTTC.

This clone has more than one count but fewer than ten. The J gene is TRBJ2-5, the V gene TRBV5-1, with 10 bases lining up with TRBD1. CDR3 length: 15 residues. Germline V gives CDR1 SGHRS, CDR2 YFSETQ. V shed 4 bases, J shed 3 bases, and the junction held 6 bases outside the gene matches. The CDR3 DNA follows: TGCGCCAGCAGCGTCTCCGGGACAGGGGAAGAGACCCAGTACTTC. It codes for CASSVSGTGEETQYF.

The chain uses TRBV7-6 and TRBJ1-2, with D possibly matching TRBD1 (5 bases). The CDR3 is 14 amino acids. Germline V lookup: CDR1 SGHVS, CDR2 FNYEAQ. The germline V and J ends were trimmed by 1 base and 8 bases, with 14 bases remaining between them. CDR3 protein: CASSLDSAGLGYTF. The DNA of the CDR3 is TGTGCCAGCAGCTTAGACTCGGCAGGGTTGGGCTACACCTTC.

The CDR3 protein is CAWSLKSGQGRDEKLFF. CDR3 in DNA: TGTGCCTGGAGCCTAAAAAGCGGACAGGGAAGAGATGAAAAACTGTTTTTT. The J gene is TRBJ1-4, the V gene TRBV30; TRBD1 matches at 8 bases. There are 17 residues in the CDR3. The ends lost 3 bases at V and 6 bases at J; junction bases unmatched: 15. The germline CDR1 and CDR2 sequences are GTSNPN and SVGIG (reference sequence).

The CDR3 coding sequence is TGTGCCAGCAGTCGTACAGCACTCTACGAGCAGTACTTC. This sequence encodes CASSRTALYEQYF. The chain has TRBV25-1 and TRBJ2-7; D is undetermined. The germline V gene encodes CDR1 MGHDK and CDR2 SYGVNS. Deletions cut 5 bases from V and 3 bases from J, with 11 bases between. This CDR3 is 13 amino acids long.

This chain links TRBV5-1 with TRBJ2-7; tentatively, D is TRBD1 (6 bases). With 3 bases removed from V and 0 bases from J, the gap between germline ends came to 16 bases. The CDR3 consists of 16 residues. CDR1 is SGHRS and CDR2 is YFSETQ in the germline V gene. The CDR3 nucleotides are TGCGCCAGCAGCTCCCTTGCCGGACAGAGCTCCTACGAGCAGTACTTC. This gives the protein CASSSLAGQSSYEQYF.

The chain has TRBV5-6 and TRBJ1-2; 9 positions agree with TRBD1. This CDR3 contains 13 residues. V gave up 4 bases and J gave up 4 bases; unmatched junction bases: 2. Germline lookup yields CDR1 SGHDT and CDR2 YYEEEE. The CDR3 is CASSPDRGYGYTF. The CDR3 DNA follows: TGTGCCAGCAGCCCGGACAGGGGCTATGGCTACACCTTC.

This clone came up a few times. V gene TRBV25-1 combines with J gene TRBJ2-3; 11 nucleotides match TRBD2. Looked up from germline, CDR1 is MGHDK and CDR2 is SYGVNS. This CDR3 spans 14 amino acids. V was pared by 7 bases and J by 4 bases, with 4 bases of the junction left unmatched. CDR3 residues: CASTLAGVADTQYF. The CDR3 DNA sequence: TGTGCCAGCACACTAGCGGGAGTTGCAGATACGCAGTATTTT.

The V gene is TRBV7-9, the J gene TRBJ1-6; 7 bases map to TRBD1. CDR1 is SEHNR and CDR2 is FQNEAQ in the germline V gene (reference sequence). Germline trimming cut 6 bases from V and 0 bases from J; bases unmatched to any gene: 11. The CDR3 spans 18 residues. For the CDR3, the DNA is TGTGCCAGCAGTTCCGGACAGGCGTGGGGCTCCTATAATTCACCCCTCCACTTT. As protein: CASSSGQAWGSYNSPLHF.

The chain is built from TRBV10-3 and TRBJ1-5; D gene uncertain. CDR3 length: 13 amino acids. Trimming took 4 bases from V and 7 from J, leaving 11 bases between them. The germline V gene encodes CDR1 ENHRY and CDR2 SYGVKD. Written as DNA, the CDR3 is TGTGCCATCAGTGGTGATGAACGGCAGCCCCAGCATTTT. Encoded protein: CAISGDERQPQHF.

The CDR3 nucleotides are TGCAGCGTGGTGGCGGGTATCACAGATACGCAGTATTTT. It translates to CSVVAGITDTQYF. The chain carries TRBV29-1 and TRBJ2-3, with D possibly being TRBD2 (5 bases). The CDR3 has 13 residues. Germline V CDR1 and CDR2: SQVTM, ANQGSEA. V lost 6 bases, J lost 2 bases, and 12 bases lay in between.

This clone appeared a few times. The chain links TRBV28 to TRBJ1-2, with D possibly TRBD1 on 6 matching bases. The V end lost 8 bases, the J end lost 3 bases, and 16 bases lay between the germline ends. Germline CDR1 and CDR2: MDHEN and SYDVKM. This CDR3 contains 14 residues. Here the CDR3 reads CASAAGEAYYGYTF. The CDR3 bases are TGTGCCAGCGCGGCAGGGGAAGCGTACTATGGCTACACCTTC.

The rearrangement links TRBV5-1 to TRBJ2-2, with TRBD1 matching over 12 bases. The CDR3 has 15 residues. CDR1 and CDR2 (germline): SGHRS, YFSETQ. The V segment lost 5 bases and the J segment 2 bases; nucleotides outside the gene matches: 1. CDR3 amino acids: CASRGTGGNTGELFF. The CDR3 DNA follows: TGCGCCAGCAGAGGGACAGGGGGCAACACCGGGGAGCTGTTTTTT.

This clone occurred a few times. The rearrangement joins TRBV29-1 to TRBJ2-5, with TRBD1 as a possible D gene (6 bases). Looked up from germline, CDR1 is SQVTM and CDR2 is ANQGSEA. V was cut by 3 bases and J by 2 bases, with 7 bases left in between. The CDR3 consists of 12 residues. The CDR3 DNA reads as TGCAGCGTTGAGACAGGTCAAGAGACCCAGTACTTC. The encoded protein is CSVETGQETQYF.

J is TRBJ2-7 and V is TRBV6-6, with TRBD1 as a possible D gene (6 bases). The CDR3 is 16 amino acids. Germline values: CDR1 MNHNY, CDR2 SVGAGI (reference sequence). V was shortened by 0 bases and J by 3 bases, with 15 bases between the two germline ends. The CDR3 DNA follows: TGTGCCAGCAGTTACTCGGCGTGGGGGCCTCTCTACGAGCAGTACTTC. This translates into CASSYSAWGPLYEQYF.

The rearrangement joins TRBV6-5 to TRBJ1-1; TRBD1 matches 7 bases. J gave up 1 base and V 6 bases, and 2 bases lay outside the gene matches. The CDR3 has 13 residues. Germline values: CDR1 MNHEY, CDR2 SVGAGI. CDR3 DNA sequence: TGTGCCAGCAGGTGGACAGGGAACACTGAAGCTTTCTTT. Its translation is CASRWTGNTEAFF.

The chain joins TRBV10-2 to TRBJ2-2; D is perhaps TRBD2 (7 bases). Germline CDR1 and CDR2: WSHSY and SAAADI. This CDR3 contains 16 residues. V was pared by 6 bases and J by 5 bases, with 19 bases between. The CDR3 bases are TGCGCCAGCAGGGAACTCTCGGGGGGCGATACCGGGGAGCTGTTTTTT. It specifies CASRELSGGDTGELFF.